The T cell receptor (beta chain) under discussion was sequenced for a study of T-cell reconstitution after alpha-beta-depleted transplantation in children. This CDR3 contains 17 residues. V lost 0 bases to trimming and J lost 3 bases, with 17 bases between them. Germline lookup yields CDR1 SGHAT and CDR2 FQDESV (reference sequence). Construction of the TCRbeta library involved unique molecular identifiers. TCRdb fed the PCR reads into MiXCR, producing one record per CDR3 protein. This sample has 800,000 to 1,000,000 distinct CDR3 sequences, with less than 30% found just once. Regarding the study as a whole: Several hundred expanded graft clones reportedly were the source of alpha-beta T cells about two months after transplant.

A note on this clonotype: Its antigen is not identified.

The sample in question was PBMCs, mostly from graft donor cells, obtained 360 days after TCRalphabeta/CD19-depleted stem cell transplant. The chain uses TRBV11-1 and TRBJ1-1; D is possibly TRBD1 (5 bases). The sequence was collected from a boy younger than two who had a stem cell transplant for SCID, so the T cells may come from the graft donor. This CDR3 reads CASSLAMLAGGYTEAFF. As DNA, the CDR3 is TGTGCCAGCAGCTTAGCGATGCTGGCGGGGGGGTACACTGAAGCTTTCTTT.